This note documents a single T cell receptor beta chain sequence. Its target is not known. A J-beta primer mix and a sample-barcoded 5' primer were used in a second PCR of roughly 6 to 11 cycles. TCRdb called the 5' RACE reads again in MiXCR, with one record for every CDR3 protein. The table has over 700,000 distinct CDR3 sequences, approximately 55% seen once. The sample originates from a study of blood T cells in healthy people across ages. Study outcomes and limitations: Older age coincided with a roughly linear decline in TCR beta diversity per million T cells. Diversity figures based on one million T cells were deemed too low. Naive and antigen-experienced cells were not separated, limiting conclusive comparison.

The CDR3 has 15 amino acids. Trimming removed 0 bases from V and 5 bases from J; junction bases left unmatched: 4. From germline, CDR1 is SGHRS and CDR2 YFSETQ. This receptor was obtained from an older man in good health. The chain combines TRBV5-1 with TRBJ2-1, with 8 bases matching TRBD1. Sequencing input: blood. The DNA of the CDR3 is TGCGCCAGCAGCTTGGGGCAGGGGGCCGACAATGAGCAGTTCTTC. Translation: CASSLGQGADNEQFF.